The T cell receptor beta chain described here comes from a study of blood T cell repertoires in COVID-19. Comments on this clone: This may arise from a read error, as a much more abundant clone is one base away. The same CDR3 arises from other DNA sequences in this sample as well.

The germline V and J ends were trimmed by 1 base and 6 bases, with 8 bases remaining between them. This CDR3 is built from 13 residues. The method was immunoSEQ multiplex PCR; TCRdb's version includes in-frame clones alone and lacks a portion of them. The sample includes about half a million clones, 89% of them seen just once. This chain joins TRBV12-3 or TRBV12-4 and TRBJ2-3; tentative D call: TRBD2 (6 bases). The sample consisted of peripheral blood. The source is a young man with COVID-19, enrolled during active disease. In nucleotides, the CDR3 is TGTGCCAGCAGTTTAGGTCGGGGGGATACGCAGTATTTT. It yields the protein CASSLGRGDTQYF.